Following are 32 T cell receptor beta chains from one sample sequenced in a study of identical twins. TCRdb re-analysed the 5' RACE reads in MiXCR, keeping a single row per CDR3 protein. This sample carries about 550,000 distinct CDR3 sequences, about a fifth of them seen once, and the ten largest clones take 0.48%. These data also featured in a second study, about yellow fever vaccine responses in identical twins.

What was sequenced was CD4+ T cells sorted from blood. These receptors originate from a woman aged 18-29 years in good health.

This clonotype turned up a few times. The J gene is TRBJ2-1, the V gene TRBV14, with TRBD1 as a possible D gene (5 bases). This CDR3 region has 15 residues. Germline V gene lookup returns CDR1 SGHDN and CDR2 FVKESK. The V end lost 0 bases, the J end lost 8 bases, and 14 bases lay between the germline ends. DNA of the CDR3: TGTGCCAGCAGCCAAGAAGGGTGGGGCTGGGATGAGCAGTTCTTC. It encodes CASSQEGWGWDEQFF.

A few counts support this clonotype. The chain is built from TRBV28 and TRBJ1-1; no reliable D call. CDR3 length equals 16 residues. Trimming removed 2 bases from V and 2 bases from J, with 15 bases in between. Germline values: CDR1 MDHEN, CDR2 SYDVKM. CDR3: CASSLPLPPVNTEAFF. The CDR3 region has the DNA TGTGCCAGCAGTTTACCGCTCCCGCCCGTTAACACTGAAGCTTTCTTT.

The chain employs TRBV20-1 and TRBJ2-5, with 9 bases aligning to TRBD2. The CDR3 spans 16 residues. The ends lost 0 bases at V and 5 bases at J; junction bases unmatched: 10. Germline V gives CDR1 DFQATT, CDR2 SNEGSKA (reference sequence). The CDR3, as DNA: TGCAGTGCTAGAGATCCGGGCGGGGGGGCCTGGGAGACCCAGTACTTC. Translation gives CSARDPGGGAWETQYF.

The chain uses TRBV7-9 and TRBJ2-1; the D gene is possibly TRBD2 (6 bases). V gave up 3 bases and J gave up 1 base, with 16 bases separating them. The CDR3 has 17 amino acids. Germline V gives CDR1 SEHNR, CDR2 FQNEAQ (reference sequence). CDR3 in amino acids: CASSLGVGSGSYNEQFF. For the CDR3, the DNA is TGTGCCAGCAGCTTGGGGGTCGGGAGTGGGTCCTACAATGAGCAGTTCTTC.

The genes are TRBV28 and TRBJ2-7; D is uncertain. From germline, CDR1 is MDHEN and CDR2 SYDVKM. V lost 6 bases and J lost 2, with 14 bases in between. CDR3 length: 14 residues. CDR3 residues: CASRRGRVAYEQYF. In DNA, the CDR3 is TGTGCCAGCAGACGCGGACGGGTAGCCTACGAGCAGTACTTC.

This clonotype showed up just a few times. This sequence joins TRBV29-1 and TRBJ1-3; D remains unclear. V gave up 4 bases and J gave up 7 bases, with 8 bases separating them. Germline loops: CDR1 SQVTM, CDR2 ANQGSEA. This CDR3 comprises 11 residues. CDR3 DNA: TGCAGCGTTGCAATAGGGAACACCATATATTTT. It is translated as CSVAIGNTIYF.

This clonotype was seen ten or more times. The chain employs TRBV5-1 and TRBJ2-1; D may match TRBD1 or TRBD2 (5 bases each). Trimming removed 0 bases at V and 0 bases at J, with 10 bases between. Germline V gene lookup returns CDR1 SGHRS and CDR2 YFSETQ. This CDR3 has 16 amino acids. This CDR3 is CASSLGGWNSYNEQFF. CDR3 nucleotides: TGCGCCAGCAGCTTGGGGGGGTGGAACTCCTACAATGAGCAGTTCTTC.

This sequence joins TRBV20-1 and TRBJ2-7, with 9 bases that match TRBD1. The CDR3 spans 13 residues. CDR1 and CDR2 from the germline V gene are DFQATT and SNEGSKA (reference sequence). Trimming at V came to 1 base and at J to 5 bases, leaving 3 bases not matched to a gene. The CDR3, as DNA: TGCAGTGCTAGAGGGGGGACAGGGAACGAGCAGTACGTC. Translation: CSARGGTGNEQYV.

This clonotype appeared a few times. The rearrangement uses TRBV7-9 and TRBJ2-1; 10 nucleotides align to TRBD2. Germline V gene data show CDR1 as SEHNR and CDR2 as FQNEAQ (reference sequence). The CDR3 is made up of 16 amino acids. The V segment lost 4 bases and the J segment 5 bases; nucleotides outside the gene matches: 8. CDR3 sequence: CASSSTGTSVDNEQFF. In nucleotides, the CDR3 is TGTGCCAGCAGCTCGACCGGGACTAGCGTCGACAATGAGCAGTTCTTC.

This clonotype has more than one count but fewer than ten. V and J are TRBV27 and TRBJ2-1; the D gene is possibly TRBD2 (6 bases). This CDR3 comprises 15 residues. The V gene lost 5 bases and the J gene lost 0 bases, with 11 bases spanning the gap. CDR1 and CDR2 from the germline V gene are MNHEY and SMNVEV (reference sequence). CDR3 bases: TGTGCCAGCAGTGCTCGCGGGGCCTCCTACAATGAGCAGTTCTTC. Translating gives CASSARGASYNEQFF.

The chain couples TRBV2 to TRBJ2-5; TRBD1 might be the D (6 bases). The V gene lost 4 bases and the J gene lost 5 bases, with 20 bases spanning the gap. Germline V gene lookup returns CDR1 SNHLY and CDR2 FYNNEI. This CDR3 region has 16 residues. The CDR3 spells CASSVGGAGAAETQYF. The CDR3, as DNA: TGTGCCAGCAGTGTAGGCGGTGCAGGGGCCGCGGAGACCCAGTACTTC.

This clonotype was detected ten times or more. This sequence joins TRBV6-5 and TRBJ1-1; D not resolved. The CDR3 covers 12 residues. Deletions cut 6 bases from V and 10 bases from J, with 15 bases between. Per germline, CDR1 MNHEY and CDR2 SVGAGI. The CDR3 bases are TGTGCCAGCAGCTCCCTGTCGAGAGCAGCTTTCTTT. It codes for CASSSLSRAAFF.

This clonotype was found a few times. This sequence joins TRBV14 and TRBJ2-2; TRBD2 is a possible D gene (5 bases). The CDR3 is made up of 16 amino acids. Germline CDR1 SGHDN, CDR2 FVKESK. V dropped 2 bases and J dropped 0 bases, with 10 bases sitting between them. The CDR3 DNA follows: TGTGCCAGCAGCCAACCGAATAGCGCGAACACCGGGGAGCTGTTTTTT. It yields the protein CASSQPNSANTGELFF.

The chain combines TRBV5-5 with TRBJ2-5, with D perhaps given as TRBD1 or TRBD2 (5 bases each). Trimming took off 3 bases at V and 5 bases at J, with 17 bases between the two ends. In germline, CDR1 is SGHKS, CDR2 YYEKEE (reference sequence). CDR3 length equals 15 residues. CDR3 residues: CASSWYPGTEETQYF. CDR3 in DNA: TGTGCCAGCAGCTGGTACCCCGGGACGGAGGAGACCCAGTACTTC.

This clonotype was found a few times. The chain joins TRBV3-1 to TRBJ2-1; weak D call: TRBD2 (6 bases). V was shortened by 2 bases and J by 9 bases, with 14 bases between the two germline ends. The CDR3 consists of 14 residues. Germline V gene lookup returns CDR1 LGHDT and CDR2 YNNKEL (reference sequence). The CDR3 is CASSQPRRAGEQFF. The CDR3 DNA follows: TGTGCCAGCAGCCAACCGAGGAGGGCAGGTGAGCAGTTCTTC.

This chain joins TRBV9 and TRBJ2-3; 9 nucleotides match TRBD2. The CDR3 loop spans 17 amino acids. CDR1 is SGDLS and CDR2 is YYNGEE in the germline V gene. V lost 5 bases and J lost 3; bases outside the gene matches: 13. The CDR3 nucleotides are TGTGCCAGCAGTCAATCTACTGGACTAGCGAGAACAGATACGCAGTATTTT. It yields the protein CASSQSTGLARTDTQYF.

Only a few counts were recorded for this clonotype. Relative to the germline gene, one junction end is altered; a read error may explain this. The V call is TRBV10-3, the J call TRBJ2-1; 7 nucleotides line up with TRBD1. CDR3 length equals 16 residues. Germline V lookup: CDR1 ENHRY, CDR2 SYGVKD. The CDR3 bases are TGTGCCATCAGTGAGTACGGACAGGTCTCCAACAATGAGCAGTTCTTC. It codes for CAISEYGQVSNNEQFF.

The chain has TRBV28 and TRBJ2-1; 12 bases match TRBD2. Trimming removed 7 bases from V and 5 bases from J; junction bases left unmatched: 9. Looked up from germline, CDR1 is MDHEN and CDR2 is SYDVKM. This CDR3 region has 16 residues. CDR3 amino acids: CASKIFRTSGNNEQFF. The CDR3 DNA reads TGTGCCAGCAAGATCTTTAGGACTAGCGGGAACAATGAGCAGTTCTTC. Full variable domain (remainder filled in from reference TRBV28 and TRBJ2-1): DVKVTQSSRYLVKRTGEKVFLECVQDMDHENMFWYRQDPGLGLRLIYFSYDVKMKEKGDIPEGYSVSREKKERFSLILESASTNQTSMYLCASKIFRTSGNNEQFFGPGTRLTVL.

This clonotype was counted only a few times. The V call is TRBV20-1, the J call TRBJ1-2; TRBD1 aligns across 7 bases. The germline CDR1 and CDR2 sequences are DFQATT and SNEGSKA (reference sequence). This CDR3 is 15 amino acids long. The trim removed 0 bases at V and 2 bases at J, leaving 6 bases unmatched. DNA for the CDR3: TGCAGTGCTAGAGAGACAGGGAGGGTGAACTATGGCTACACCTTC. Its protein product is CSARETGRVNYGYTF.

The rearrangement links TRBV10-3 to TRBJ2-1; D ambiguous. Per germline, CDR1 ENHRY and CDR2 SYGVKD. This CDR3 is 12 amino acids long. V was shortened by 0 bases and J by 12 bases, with 9 bases between the two germline ends. In DNA form, the CDR3 reads TGTGCCATCAGTGAGTCCAGGAAAGGGCAGTTCTTC. Translation: CAISESRKGQFF.

This clonotype was counted between two and nine times. The rearrangement links TRBV12-3 or TRBV12-4 to TRBJ2-1, with TRBD2 matching over 12 bases. CDR3 length: 17 amino acids. Trimming removed 6 bases from V and 3 bases from J; junction bases left unmatched: 9. CDR3 DNA sequence: TGTGCCAGCAGCCAAACTCAGGGACTAGCGGGCTACAATGAGCAGTTCTTC. Its translation: CASSQTQGLAGYNEQFF.

A few counts support this clonotype. This rearrangement joins TRBV15 to TRBJ2-7; 8 nucleotides agree with TRBD1. CDR1 is LNHNV and CDR2 is YYDKDF in the germline V gene (reference sequence). Trimming at V came to 0 bases and at J to 0 bases, leaving 1 base not matched to a gene. The CDR3 runs 15 residues. This chain's CDR3 is CATSRDGTGSYEQYV. The DNA for the CDR3 is TGTGCCACCAGCAGAGATGGGACAGGCTCCTACGAGCAGTACGTC.

This clonotype was recorded a few times. The chain has TRBV5-1 and TRBJ2-7, with D maybe TRBD1 (5 bases). Germline V gene data show CDR1 as SGHRS and CDR2 as YFSETQ. The CDR3 extends over 13 amino acids. Trimming removed 8 bases from V and 1 base from J, with 13 bases in between. The CDR3 bases are TGCGCCAGTCAGGGATCTTTATCCTACGAGCAGTACTTC. This sequence encodes CASQGSLSYEQYF. The full variable domain, in which reference TRBV5-1 and TRBJ2-7 provide the parts outside the CDR3, is KAGVTQTPRYLIKTRGQQVTLSCSPISGHRSVSWYQQTPGQGLQFLFEYFSETQRNKGNFPGRFSGRQFSNSRSEMNVSTLELGDSALYLCASQGSLSYEQYFGPGTRLTVT.

The sample holds a few counts of this clonotype. This chain joins TRBV7-9 and TRBJ2-3, with 8 bases matching TRBD2. The germline V gene has CDR1 SEHNR and CDR2 FQNEAQ (reference sequence). This CDR3 region has 13 residues. Trimming took 11 bases from V and 0 from J; bases not matched to a gene: 4. CDR3: CAGSGASTDTQYF. The CDR3 DNA sequence: TGTGCCGGTAGCGGGGCTAGCACAGATACGCAGTATTTT.

This clonotype was recorded a few times. This chain joins TRBV12-5 and TRBJ2-2, with 7 positions matching TRBD2. CDR3 length: 17 residues. V was pared by 0 bases and J by 5 bases, with 9 bases of the junction left unmatched. Germline V lookup: CDR1 LGHNT, CDR2 FRNRAP. The CDR3 coding sequence is TGTGCTAGTGGTTTGGTACATTCTAGCGGTAGGACCGGGGAGCTGTTTTTT. Encoded protein: CASGLVHSSGRTGELFF. Full variable domain (rest looked up from reference TRBV12-5 and TRBJ2-2): DARVTQTPRHKVTEMGQEVTMRCQPILGHNTVFWYRQTMMQGLELLAYFRNRAPLDDSGMPKDRFSAEMPDATLATLKIQPSEPRDSAVYFCASGLVHSSGRTGELFFGEGSRLTVL.

CDR3 amino acids: CASSKRLRNTGELFF. The CDR3 nucleotides read TGTGCCAGCAGTAAGAGACTGCGAAACACCGGGGAGCTGTTTTTT. This chain uses TRBV27 with TRBJ2-2, with no clear D. Looked up from germline, CDR1 is MNHEY and CDR2 is SMNVEV (reference sequence). Trimming took 5 bases from V and 2 from J, leaving 12 bases between them. The CDR3 consists of 15 residues.

Here the CDR3 reads CASSPFRENYEQYV. The CDR3 DNA follows: TGTGCCAGCTCACCCTTCCGGGAGAACTACGAGCAGTACGTC. The rearrangement joins TRBV18 to TRBJ2-7; tentative D call: TRBD2 (6 bases). The CDR3 has 14 amino acids. V lost 3 bases to trimming and J lost 3 bases, with 12 bases between them. The germline CDR1 and CDR2 sequences are KGHSH and LQKENI.

The V and J genes are TRBV6-4 and TRBJ1-1, with 7 bases that match TRBD1. Germline CDR1 reads MRHNA; CDR2 reads SNTAGT. V dropped 4 bases and J dropped 5; count of bases not matched to a gene: 10. The CDR3 sequence is 15 residues long. CDR3 nucleotide sequence: TGTGCCAGCAGTGTTGGGACGACAGGGATGACTGAAGCTTTCTTT. Translated: CASSVGTTGMTEAFF.

This clonotype was picked up a small number of times. The chain couples TRBV3-1 to TRBJ2-1; 10 bases align to TRBD2. This CDR3 spans 15 amino acids. The ends lost 4 bases at V and 5 bases at J; junction bases unmatched: 5. The germline CDR1 and CDR2 sequences are LGHDT and YNNKEL (reference sequence). CDR3 bases: TGTGCCAGCAGCCGAGGGACTAGCGCTGACAATGAGCAGTTCTTC. This gives the protein CASSRGTSADNEQFF.

This clonotype was counted at least ten times. The chain joins TRBV15 to TRBJ2-3; tentatively, D is TRBD2 (7 bases). V was clipped by 5 bases and J by 1 base, with 16 bases between them. The CDR3 runs 16 residues. Germline V lookup: CDR1 LNHNV, CDR2 YYDKDF (reference sequence). CDR3 sequence (DNA): TGTGCCACCAGCCCAGGGGTGCTAGCGGGCACAGATACGCAGTATTTT. It encodes CATSPGVLAGTDTQYF. Full variable domain (remainder filled in from reference TRBV15 and TRBJ2-3): DAMVIQNPRYQVTQFGKPVTLSCSQTLNHNVMYWYQQKSSQAPKLLFHYYDKDFNNEADTPDNFQSRRPNTSFCFLDIRSPGLGDTAMYLCATSPGVLAGTDTQYFGPGTRLTVL.

This clonotype has a handful of counts. The rearrangement uses TRBV7-2 and TRBJ2-7; D is unclear. The CDR3 runs 12 residues. Germline loops: CDR1 SGHTA, CDR2 FQGNSA. V was pared by 1 base and J by 6 bases, with 7 bases between. CDR3 sequence (DNA): TGTGCCAGCAGCTTAGGTACCTTCGAGCAGTACTTC. Translating it yields CASSLGTFEQYF.

This chain joins TRBV29-1 and TRBJ2-1; D not resolved. V shed 4 bases and J shed 10 bases, with 17 bases lying between them. Per germline, CDR1 SQVTM and CDR2 ANQGSEA. The CDR3 has 13 amino acids. Here the CDR3 DNA reads TGCAGCGTTGTCGGCAGCCGCCCAATGGAGCAGTTCTTC. It encodes CSVVGSRPMEQFF.